The sequence of this T cell receptor (beta chain) was determined in a study of OX40 agonist ivuxolimab in advanced cancers. On the study more broadly: It was ivuxolimab, an agonistic anti-OX40 (CD134) antibody, that patients were treated with.

Produced via immunoSEQ multiplex PCR; TCRdb's table is partial and in-frame only. The repertoire holds approximately 6,000 clones, with roughly 80% as singletons. Remarks on this clone: Its antigen is unknown.

Points from the study as a whole: At 0.1 to 3.0 mg/kg, CD4+ and CD8+ blood T cells expanded clonally by week 6.

This TCR derives from an adult with an advanced solid tumor such as melanoma, head and neck, liver or kidney cancer. This specimen was CD4+ or CD8+ T cells sorted from blood, taken in a trial of the OX40 agonist ivuxolimab.

The CDR3 protein is CASSVPNREQFF. Here the CDR3 DNA reads TGTGCCAGCAGTGTGCCAAACAGGGAGCAGTTCTTC. The V gene is TRBV25-1, the J gene TRBJ2-1; TRBD1 might be the D (5 bases). From germline, CDR1 is MGHDK and CDR2 SYGVNS. Trimming cost V 4 bases and J 10 bases, with 11 bases left between them. This CDR3 contains 12 residues.